This TCR beta chain derives from a study of T-cell reconstitution after alpha-beta-depleted transplantation in children (dated by TCRdb to the mid-2010s). Turning to the overall study: Using TCR repertoire profiling, the study followed T-cell immune reconstitution in a quantitative way in children after TCRalphabeta/CD19-depleted allogeneic hematopoietic cell transplantation. The full study reports these points: About two months after transplant, the apparently early recovery of alphabetaT-cell counts reportedly depended on just several hundred clones that had expanded rapidly and came from non-depleted graft cells. The high TCRbeta diversity at day 60 in some patients was ascribed to recipient T cells and intrathymic progenitors that had survived conditioning. The frequencies of hyperexpanded clones fell over the following months, and after one year, T-cell counts and TCRbeta diversity were mostly attributed to newly produced T cells.

Reading the label with the study, this specimen's treatment or condition is: allogeneic hematopoietic cell transplantation with graft depleted of TCRalphabeta T cells and CD19 B cells. The transplant recipients were children given TCRalphabeta/CD19-depleted allogeneic hematopoietic cell grafts. The library was prepared using PCR. TCRdb shows the sequencer as Illumina HiSeq 2500. TCR library preparation used molecular barcoding, with unique molecular identifiers applied to normalize quantification of the TCRbeta repertoire. The public reads were reprocessed in TCRdb via fastp at Q25 and MiXCR, keeping in-frame beta chains. Here each entry gathers all rows of one CDR3 protein and keeps the most common genes and DNA. Recorded for this sample are 600,000 to 700,000 distinct CDR3 sequences; 10% to 15% of them occurred a single time. The top ten hold 0.79% of the sample. V is pared back by 5 bases and J by 7 bases, with 18 bases lying between the germline termini. CDR3 length: 15 amino acids, cysteine to phenylalanine. Only CDR3 DNA remains: 45 bases, in frame from the first base.

This clonotype was recorded once. There is no known antigen for this receptor. It has no much larger one-base neighbor in the sample; base qualities were not kept. Evidence from one read is weak. The sequence is built from TRBV12-3 or TRBV12-4 and TRBJ1-5, with TRBD1 tentatively as D gene (5 bases match). Sequencing was performed on PBMCs, taken before TCRalphabeta/CD19-depleted stem cell transplant. This clonotype was sampled from a girl aged 2-10 years with congenital amegakaryocytic thrombocytopenia, due to receive a stem cell transplant. The CDR3 amino acid sequence is: CASSPSVGGGQPQHF. The DNA reads TGTGCCAGCAGTCCTTCGGTGGGGGGGGGACAGCCCCAGCATTTT.